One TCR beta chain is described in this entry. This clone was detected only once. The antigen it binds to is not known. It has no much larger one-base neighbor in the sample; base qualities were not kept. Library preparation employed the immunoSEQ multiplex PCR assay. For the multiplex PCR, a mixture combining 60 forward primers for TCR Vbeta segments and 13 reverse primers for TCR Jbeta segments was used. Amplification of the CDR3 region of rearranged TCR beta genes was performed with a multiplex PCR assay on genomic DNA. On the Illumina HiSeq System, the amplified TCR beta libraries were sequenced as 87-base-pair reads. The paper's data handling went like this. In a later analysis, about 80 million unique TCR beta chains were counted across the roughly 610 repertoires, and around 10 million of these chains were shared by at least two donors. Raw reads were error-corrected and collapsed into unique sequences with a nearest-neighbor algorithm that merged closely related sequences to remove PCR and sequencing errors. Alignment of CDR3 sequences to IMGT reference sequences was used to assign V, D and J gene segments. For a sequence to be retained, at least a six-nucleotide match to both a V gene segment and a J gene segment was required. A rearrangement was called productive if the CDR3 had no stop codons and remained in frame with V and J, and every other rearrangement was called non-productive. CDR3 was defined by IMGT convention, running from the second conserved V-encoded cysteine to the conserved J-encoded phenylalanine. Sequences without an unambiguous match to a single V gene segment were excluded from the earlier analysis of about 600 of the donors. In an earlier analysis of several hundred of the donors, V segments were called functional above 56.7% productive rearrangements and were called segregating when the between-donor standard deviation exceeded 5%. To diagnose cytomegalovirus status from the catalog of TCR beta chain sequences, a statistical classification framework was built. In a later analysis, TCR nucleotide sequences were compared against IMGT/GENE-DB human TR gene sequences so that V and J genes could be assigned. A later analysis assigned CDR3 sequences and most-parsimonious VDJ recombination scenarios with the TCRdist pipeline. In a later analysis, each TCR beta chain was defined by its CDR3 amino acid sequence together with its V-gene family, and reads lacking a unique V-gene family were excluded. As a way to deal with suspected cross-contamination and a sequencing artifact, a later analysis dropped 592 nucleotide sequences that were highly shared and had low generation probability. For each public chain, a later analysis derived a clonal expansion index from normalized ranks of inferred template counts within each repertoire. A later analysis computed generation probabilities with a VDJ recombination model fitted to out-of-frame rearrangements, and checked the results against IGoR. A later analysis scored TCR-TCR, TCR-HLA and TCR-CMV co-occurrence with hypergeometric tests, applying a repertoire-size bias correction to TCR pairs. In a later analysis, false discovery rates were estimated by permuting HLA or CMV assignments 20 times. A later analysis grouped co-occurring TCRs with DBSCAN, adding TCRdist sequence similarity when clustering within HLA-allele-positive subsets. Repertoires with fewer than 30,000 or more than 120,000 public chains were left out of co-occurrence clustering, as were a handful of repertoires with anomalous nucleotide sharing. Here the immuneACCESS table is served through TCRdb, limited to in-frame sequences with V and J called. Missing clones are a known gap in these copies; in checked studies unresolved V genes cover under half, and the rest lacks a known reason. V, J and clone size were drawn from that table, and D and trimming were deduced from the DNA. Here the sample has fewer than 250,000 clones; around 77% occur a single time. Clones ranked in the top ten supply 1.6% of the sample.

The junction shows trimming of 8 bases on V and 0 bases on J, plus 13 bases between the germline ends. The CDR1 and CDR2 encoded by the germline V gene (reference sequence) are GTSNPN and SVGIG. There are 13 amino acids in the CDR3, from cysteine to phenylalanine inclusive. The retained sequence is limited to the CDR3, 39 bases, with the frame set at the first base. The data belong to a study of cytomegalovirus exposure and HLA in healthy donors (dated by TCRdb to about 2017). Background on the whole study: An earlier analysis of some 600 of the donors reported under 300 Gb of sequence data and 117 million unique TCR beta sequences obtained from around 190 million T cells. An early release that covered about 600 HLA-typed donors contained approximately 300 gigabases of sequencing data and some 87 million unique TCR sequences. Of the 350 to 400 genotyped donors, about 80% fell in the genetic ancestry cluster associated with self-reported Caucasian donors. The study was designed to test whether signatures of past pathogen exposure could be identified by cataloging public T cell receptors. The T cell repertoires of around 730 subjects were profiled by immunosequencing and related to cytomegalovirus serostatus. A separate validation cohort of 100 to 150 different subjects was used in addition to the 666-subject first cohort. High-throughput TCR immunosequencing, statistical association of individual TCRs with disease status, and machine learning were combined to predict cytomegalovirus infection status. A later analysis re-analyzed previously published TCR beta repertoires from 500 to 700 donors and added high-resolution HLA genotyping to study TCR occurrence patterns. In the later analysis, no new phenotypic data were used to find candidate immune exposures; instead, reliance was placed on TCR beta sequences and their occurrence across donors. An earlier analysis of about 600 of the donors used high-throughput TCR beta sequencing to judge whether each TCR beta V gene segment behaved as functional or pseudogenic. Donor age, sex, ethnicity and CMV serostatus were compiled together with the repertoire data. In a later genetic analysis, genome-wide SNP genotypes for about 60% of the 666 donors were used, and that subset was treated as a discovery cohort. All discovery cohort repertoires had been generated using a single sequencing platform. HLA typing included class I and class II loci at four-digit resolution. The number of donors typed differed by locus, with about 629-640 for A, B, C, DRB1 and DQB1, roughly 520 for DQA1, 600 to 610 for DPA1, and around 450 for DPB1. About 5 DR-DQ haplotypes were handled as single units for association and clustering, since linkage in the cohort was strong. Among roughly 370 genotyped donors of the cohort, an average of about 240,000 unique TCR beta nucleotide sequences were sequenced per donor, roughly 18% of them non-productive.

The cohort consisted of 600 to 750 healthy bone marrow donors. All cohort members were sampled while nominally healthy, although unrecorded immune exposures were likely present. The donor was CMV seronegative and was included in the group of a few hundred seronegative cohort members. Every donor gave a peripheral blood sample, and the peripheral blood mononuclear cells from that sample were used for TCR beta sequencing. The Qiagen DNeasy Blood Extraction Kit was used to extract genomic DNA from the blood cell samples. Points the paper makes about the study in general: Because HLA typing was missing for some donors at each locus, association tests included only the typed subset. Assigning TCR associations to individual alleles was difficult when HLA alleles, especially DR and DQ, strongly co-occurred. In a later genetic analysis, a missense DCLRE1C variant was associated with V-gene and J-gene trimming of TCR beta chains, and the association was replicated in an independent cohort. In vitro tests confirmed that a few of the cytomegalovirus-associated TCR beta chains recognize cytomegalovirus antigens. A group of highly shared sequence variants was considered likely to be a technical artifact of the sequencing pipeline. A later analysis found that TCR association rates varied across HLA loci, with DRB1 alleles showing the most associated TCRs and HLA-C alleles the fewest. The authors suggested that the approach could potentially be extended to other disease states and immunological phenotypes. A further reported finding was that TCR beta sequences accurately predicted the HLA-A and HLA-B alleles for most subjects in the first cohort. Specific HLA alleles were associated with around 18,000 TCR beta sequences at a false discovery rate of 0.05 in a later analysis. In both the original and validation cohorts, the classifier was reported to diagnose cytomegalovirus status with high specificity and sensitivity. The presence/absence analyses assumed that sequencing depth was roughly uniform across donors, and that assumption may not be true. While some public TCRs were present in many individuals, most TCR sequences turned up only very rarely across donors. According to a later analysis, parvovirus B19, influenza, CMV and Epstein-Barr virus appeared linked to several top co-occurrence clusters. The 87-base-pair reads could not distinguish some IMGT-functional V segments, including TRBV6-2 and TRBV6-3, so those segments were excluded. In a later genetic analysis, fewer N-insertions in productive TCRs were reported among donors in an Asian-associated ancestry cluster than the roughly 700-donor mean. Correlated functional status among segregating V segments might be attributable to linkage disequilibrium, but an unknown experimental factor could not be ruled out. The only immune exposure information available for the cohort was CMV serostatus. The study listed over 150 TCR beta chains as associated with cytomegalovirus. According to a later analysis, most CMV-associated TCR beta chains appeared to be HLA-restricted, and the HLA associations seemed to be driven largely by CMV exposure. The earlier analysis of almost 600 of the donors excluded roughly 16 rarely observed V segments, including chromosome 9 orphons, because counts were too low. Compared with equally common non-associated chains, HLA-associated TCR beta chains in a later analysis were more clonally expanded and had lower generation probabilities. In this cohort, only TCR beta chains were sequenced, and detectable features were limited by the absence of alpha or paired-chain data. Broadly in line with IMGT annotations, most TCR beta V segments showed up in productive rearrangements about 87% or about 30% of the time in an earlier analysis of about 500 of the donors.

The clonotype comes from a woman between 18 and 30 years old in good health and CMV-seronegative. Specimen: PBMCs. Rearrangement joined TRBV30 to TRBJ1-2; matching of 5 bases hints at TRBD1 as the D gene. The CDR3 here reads CAHTGETNYGYTF. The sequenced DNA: TGTGCCCATACAGGCGAAACTAACTATGGCTACACCTTC. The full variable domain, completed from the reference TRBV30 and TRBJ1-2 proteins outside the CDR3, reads SQTIHQWPATLVQPVGSPLSLECTVEGTSNPNLYWYRQAAGRGLQLLFYSVGIGQISSEVPQNLSASRPQDRQFILSSKKLLLSDSGFYLCAHTGETNYGYTFGSGTRLTVV.